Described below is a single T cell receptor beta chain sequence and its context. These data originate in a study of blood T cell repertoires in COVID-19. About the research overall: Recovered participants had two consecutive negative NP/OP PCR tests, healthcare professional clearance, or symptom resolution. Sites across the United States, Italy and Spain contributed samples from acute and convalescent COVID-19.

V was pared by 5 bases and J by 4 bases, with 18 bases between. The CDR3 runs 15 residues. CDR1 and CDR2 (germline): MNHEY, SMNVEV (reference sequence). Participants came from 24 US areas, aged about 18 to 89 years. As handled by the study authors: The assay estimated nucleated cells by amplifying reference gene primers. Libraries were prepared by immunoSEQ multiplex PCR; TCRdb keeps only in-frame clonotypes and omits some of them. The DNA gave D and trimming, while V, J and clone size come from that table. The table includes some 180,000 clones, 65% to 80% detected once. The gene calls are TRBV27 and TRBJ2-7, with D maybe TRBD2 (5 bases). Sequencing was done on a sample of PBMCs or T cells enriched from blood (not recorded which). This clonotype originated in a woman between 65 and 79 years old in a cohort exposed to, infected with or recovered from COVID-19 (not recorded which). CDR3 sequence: CASSGGSGRFYEQYF. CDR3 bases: TGTGCCAGCAGTGGTGGTTCGGGAAGGTTTTACGAGCAGTACTTC.